The rows below give T cell receptor beta chains drawn from one sample of a study of T cell changes during pregnancy in multiple sclerosis. This table comes from immunoSEQ multiplex PCR, and its TCRdb copy is limited to in-frame clones, with some not included. The sample yields approximately 44,000 clones, 91% seen once. The input for sequencing was CD4+ T cells from peripheral blood mononuclear cells, taken in the second trimester of pregnancy. Receptors were obtained from a female donor in good health, enrolled as a control in a pregnancy study. CDR3s include the opening cysteine and the closing phenylalanine or tryptophan. The order of the fields is V gene, J gene, clone size, D gene, CDR3 protein, CDR3 DNA. D genes are given only for firm matches. The size of a clone is reported for some rows only, either as once, few or many, or as a class for expanded clones.

V: TRBV5-6; J: TRBJ2-7; size: -; D: TRBD2; CDR3: CASSLKSGITPYEQYF; DNA: TGTGCCAGCAGCTTGAAAAGCGGGATTACCCCCTACGAGCAGTACTTC
V: TRBV4-1; J: TRBJ2-5; size: -; D: -; CDR3: CASSQLSGKETQYF; DNA: TGCGCCAGCAGCCAATTATCAGGGAAAGAGACCCAGTACTTC
V: TRBV6-1; J: TRBJ2-7; size: -; D: -; CDR3: CASSPRTAKFYEQYF; DNA: TGTGCCAGCAGTCCACGGACAGCAAAATTCTACGAGCAGTACTTC
V: TRBV2; J: TRBJ2-1; size: once; D: -; CDR3: CASSVGTEQFF; DNA: TGTGCCAGCAGTGTGGGCACTGAGCAGTTCTTC
V: TRBV28; J: TRBJ2-1; size: -; D: TRBD1; CDR3: CASSRDRGSYNEQFF; DNA: TGTGCCAGCAGCCGGGACAGGGGTTCTTACAATGAGCAGTTCTTC
V: TRBV5-1; J: TRBJ2-5; size: -; D: -; CDR3: CASSHNGETETQYF; DNA: TGCGCCAGCAGTCATAACGGGGAAACGGAGACCCAGTACTTC
V: TRBV5-1; J: TRBJ1-2; size: -; D: TRBD1; CDR3: CASSFQGGDGYTF; DNA: TGCGCCAGCAGCTTTCAGGGGGGCGATGGCTACACCTTC
V: TRBV18; J: TRBJ2-7; size: once; D: TRBD1; CDR3: CASSPAPTGLGEQYF; DNA: TGTGCCAGCTCACCCGCGCCGACAGGGCTCGGCGAGCAGTACTTC
V: TRBV7-2; J: TRBJ2-7; size: -; D: TRBD1; CDR3: CASSLVVIYGTGGHEQYF; DNA: TGTGCCAGCAGCTTAGTGGTGATCTATGGGACAGGGGGACACGAGCAGTACTTC
V: TRBV7-9; J: TRBJ2-4; size: -; D: TRBD1; CDR3: CASSSRGTAKNIQYF; DNA: TGTGCCAGCAGCTCCAGGGGGACAGCCAAAAACATTCAGTACTTC
V: TRBV19; J: TRBJ1-2; size: once; D: -; CDR3: CATKTESYGYTF; DNA: TGTGCCACTAAGACAGAGTCCTATGGCTACACCTTC
V: TRBV6-6; J: TRBJ2-7; size: -; D: -; CDR3: CASSHSYEQYF; DNA: TGTGCCAGCAGTCACAGCTACGAGCAGTACTTC
V: TRBV7-6; J: TRBJ2-1; size: once; D: TRBD2; CDR3: CASSLGLWDNEQFF; DNA: TGTGCCAGCAGTTTGGGACTATGGGACAATGAGCAGTTCTTC
V: TRBV19; J: TRBJ1-4; size: -; D: -; CDR3: CASSIDRLGGREKLFF; DNA: TGTGCCAGTAGTATAGATCGGTTGGGAGGGAGAGAAAAACTGTTTTTT
V: TRBV5-1; J: TRBJ2-3; size: -; D: TRBD2; CDR3: CASSPLAGLFDTQYF; DNA: TGCGCCAGCAGCCCACTAGCGGGCTTATTTGATACGCAGTATTTT
V: TRBV4-2; J: TRBJ2-1; size: -; D: TRBD2; CDR3: CASSQNLWTSGHNEQFF; DNA: TGTGCCAGCAGCCAAAATCTGTGGACTAGCGGGCACAATGAGCAGTTCTTC
V: TRBV27; J: TRBJ2-3; size: once; D: TRBD2; CDR3: CASSLKPPGGGRTDTQYF; DNA: TGTGCCAGCAGTTTAAAACCGCCTGGCGGGGGGAGAACAGATACGCAGTATTTT
V: TRBV9; J: TRBJ1-2; size: -; D: -; CDR3: CASSVRQDLTYGYTF; DNA: TGTGCCAGCAGCGTAAGACAGGACCTGACCTATGGCTACACCTTC
V: TRBV7-2; J: TRBJ2-5; size: once; D: TRBD2; CDR3: CASSLYERGRQYF; DNA: TGTGCCAGCAGCTTATATGAGCGGGGGCGTCAGTACTTC
V: TRBV4-2; J: TRBJ2-1; size: -; D: TRBD2; CDR3: CASSQVITSGSSDEQFF; DNA: TGTGCCAGCAGCCAAGTTATCACTAGCGGGAGTTCTGATGAGCAGTTCTTC
V: TRBV5-1; J: TRBJ2-3; size: -; D: -; CDR3: CASSLRQVGNTDTQYF; DNA: TGCGCCAGCAGCTTGCGACAGGTGGGAAACACAGATACGCAGTATTTT
V: TRBV5-6; J: TRBJ1-5; size: few; D: -; CDR3: CASSLVGTPSQPQHF; DNA: TGTGCCAGCAGCTTGGTTGGTACTCCATCACAGCCCCAGCATTTT
V: TRBV18; J: TRBJ2-1; size: -; D: TRBD1; CDR3: CASSPGVSGTGGDEQFF; DNA: TGTGCCAGCTCACCCGGAGTATCCGGGACAGGGGGCGATGAGCAGTTCTTC
V: TRBV4-1; J: TRBJ2-3; size: -; D: -; CDR3: CASSQEQGFSDTQYF; DNA: TGCGCCAGCAGCCAAGAACAGGGTTTCTCAGATACGCAGTATTTT
V: TRBV7-9; J: TRBJ2-5; size: -; D: -; CDR3: CASSLYQGETQYF; DNA: TGTGCCAGCAGCTTATACCAGGGGGAGACCCAGTACTTC
V: TRBV30; J: TRBJ2-5; size: -; D: TRBD1; CDR3: CAWRVGQAGRETQYF; DNA: TGTGCCTGGAGAGTGGGACAGGCGGGGCGAGAGACCCAGTACTTC
V: TRBV6-1; J: TRBJ2-5; size: once; D: -; CDR3: CASSPNWYQETQYF; DNA: TGTGCCAGCAGTCCAAACTGGTACCAAGAGACCCAGTACTTC
V: TRBV28; J: TRBJ2-7; size: -; D: TRBD1; CDR3: CASTLNGGTGTYEQYF; DNA: TGTGCCAGCACCCTTAATGGGGGGACAGGGACCTACGAGCAGTACTTC
V: TRBV10-1; J: TRBJ1-1; size: -; D: -; CDR3: CASSERKLNTEAFF; DNA: TGCGCCAGCAGTGAAAGAAAACTAAACACTGAAGCTTTCTTT
V: TRBV19; J: TRBJ2-3; size: -; D: TRBD2; CDR3: CASSIARTSGRAWGTDTQYF; DNA: TGTGCCAGTAGTATAGCCCGGACTAGCGGGAGGGCCTGGGGCACAGATACGCAGTATTTT
V: TRBV29-1; J: TRBJ1-2; size: -; D: -; CDR3: CSVEGRGPDYGYTF; DNA: TGCAGCGTTGAAGGGAGAGGGCCGGACTATGGCTACACCTTC
V: TRBV7-2; J: TRBJ2-4; size: -; D: TRBD2; CDR3: CASSVAPYSGRRGNIQYF; DNA: TGTGCCAGCAGCGTCGCCCCGTATAGCGGGAGGCGGGGAAACATTCAGTACTTC
V: TRBV7-6; J: TRBJ1-4; size: -; D: TRBD1; CDR3: CASSFGTATNEKLFF; DNA: TGTGCCAGCAGCTTCGGGACAGCAACTAATGAAAAACTGTTTTTT
V: TRBV7-6; J: TRBJ2-2; size: -; D: TRBD2; CDR3: CASRPTSGNTGELFF; DNA: TGTGCCAGCAGACCGACTAGCGGGAACACCGGGGAGCTGTTTTTT
V: TRBV6-5; J: TRBJ1-6; size: -; D: -; CDR3: CAAHIGRHSPLHF; DNA: TGTGCCGCTCATATTGGGAGGCATTCACCCCTCCACTTT
V: TRBV5-1; J: TRBJ1-2; size: -; D: -; CDR3: CASSPGANYGYTF; DNA: TGCGCCAGCAGCCCTGGAGCTAACTATGGCTACACCTTC
V: TRBV19; J: TRBJ1-2; size: -; D: TRBD1; CDR3: CASSIRTGGRVSGYTF; DNA: TGTGCCAGTAGTATCCGAACAGGGGGACGAGTGAGTGGCTACACCTTC
V: TRBV2; J: TRBJ1-1; size: -; D: -; CDR3: CASSDESGAGGLNTEAFF; DNA: TGTGCCAGCAGTGATGAGTCGGGGGCGGGGGGTCTGAACACTGAAGCTTTCTTT
V: TRBV20-1; J: TRBJ2-7; size: once; D: TRBD1; CDR3: CSGTGGREQYF; DNA: TGCAGTGGGACAGGGGGCCGTGAGCAGTACTTC
V: TRBV2; J: TRBJ2-1; size: -; D: -; CDR3: CASRGGNLSYNEQFF; DNA: TGTGCCAGCAGAGGCGGTAACCTCTCCTACAATGAGCAGTTCTTC
V: TRBV5-4; J: TRBJ1-1; size: -; D: -; CDR3: CASSLWGRNTEAFF; DNA: TGTGCCAGCAGCTTATGGGGCAGGAACACTGAAGCTTTCTTT
V: TRBV7-8; J: TRBJ2-5; size: -; D: -; CDR3: CASSRGETQYF; DNA: TGTGCCAGCAGCCGCGGGGAGACCCAGTACTTC
V: TRBV28; J: TRBJ1-3; size: -; D: TRBD1; CDR3: CASSSTGTGNGNTIYF; DNA: TGTGCCAGCAGTTCAACCGGGACAGGGAACGGAAACACCATATATTTT
V: TRBV6-1; J: TRBJ1-5; size: few; D: TRBD1; CDR3: CASSESGDRAQPQHF; DNA: TGTGCCAGCAGTGAATCCGGGGACAGGGCCCAGCCCCAGCATTTT
V: TRBV28; J: TRBJ2-3; size: -; D: TRBD2; CDR3: CASSTSGRGVDTQYF; DNA: TGTGCCAGCAGTACTAGCGGTCGGGGTGTAGATACGCAGTATTTT
V: TRBV7-2; J: TRBJ2-3; size: -; D: TRBD2; CDR3: CASSFRAGPSTDTQYF; DNA: TGTGCCAGCAGCTTCAGAGCGGGGCCTAGCACAGATACGCAGTATTTT
V: TRBV6-1; J: TRBJ1-5; size: -; D: -; CDR3: CASSEWGGSNQPQHF; DNA: TGTGCCAGCAGTGAGTGGGGGGGCAGCAATCAGCCCCAGCATTTT
V: TRBV30; J: TRBJ1-5; size: -; D: -; CDR3: CAWSVRSGNQPQHF; DNA: TGTGCCTGGAGTGTAAGGTCAGGAAATCAGCCCCAGCATTTT
V: TRBV7-7; J: TRBJ2-1; size: -; D: TRBD2; CDR3: CASALAGGQEQFF; DNA: TGTGCTAGCGCTCTAGCGGGAGGCCAGGAGCAGTTCTTC
V: TRBV7-2; J: TRBJ2-7; size: -; D: TRBD1; CDR3: CASSFWDRGLGEQYF; DNA: TGTGCCAGCAGCTTTTGGGACAGGGGGCTCGGCGAGCAGTACTTC
V: TRBV7-9; J: TRBJ2-7; size: -; D: TRBD1; CDR3: CASSSGGNEQYF; DNA: TGTGCCAGCAGCTCAGGGGGAAACGAGCAGTACTTC
V: TRBV10-3; J: TRBJ2-5; size: -; D: TRBD2; CDR3: CAISLAGGPQETQYF; DNA: TGTGCCATCAGTTTAGCGGGAGGGCCACAAGAGACCCAGTACTTC
V: TRBV7-9; J: TRBJ2-7; size: once; D: -; CDR3: CASSPTGNSYEQYF; DNA: TGTGCCAGCAGCCCAACAGGGAACTCCTACGAGCAGTACTTC
V: TRBV19; J: TRBJ1-1; size: -; D: -; CDR3: CASRLQGDTEAFF; DNA: TGTGCCAGTAGGCTCCAGGGTGACACTGAAGCTTTCTTT
V: TRBV18; J: TRBJ2-7; size: -; D: -; CDR3: CASSPSGYPYEQYF; DNA: TGTGCCAGCTCACCGTCAGGGTATCCCTACGAGCAGTACTTC
V: TRBV6-5; J: TRBJ1-1; size: -; D: TRBD1; CDR3: CASRGTGTPTEAFF; DNA: TGTGCCAGCAGAGGGACAGGGACCCCCACTGAAGCTTTCTTT
V: TRBV4-3; J: TRBJ1-4; size: once; D: TRBD1; CDR3: CASSQGTALNEKLFF; DNA: TGCGCCAGCAGCCAGGGGACAGCCCTTAATGAAAAACTGTTTTTT
V: TRBV18; J: TRBJ2-5; size: -; D: -; CDR3: CASSPRAHSGETQYF; DNA: TGTGCCAGCTCCCCGCGGGCCCACTCGGGAGAGACCCAGTACTTC
V: TRBV7-9; J: TRBJ1-1; size: -; D: TRBD1; CDR3: CASKRQGVSDTEAFF; DNA: TGTGCCAGCAAAAGACAGGGGGTTTCCGACACTGAAGCTTTCTTT
V: TRBV12-5; J: TRBJ2-7; size: -; D: -; CDR3: CASGLVTSGQYF; DNA: TGTGCTAGTGGTTTGGTAACGAGCGGGCAGTACTTC